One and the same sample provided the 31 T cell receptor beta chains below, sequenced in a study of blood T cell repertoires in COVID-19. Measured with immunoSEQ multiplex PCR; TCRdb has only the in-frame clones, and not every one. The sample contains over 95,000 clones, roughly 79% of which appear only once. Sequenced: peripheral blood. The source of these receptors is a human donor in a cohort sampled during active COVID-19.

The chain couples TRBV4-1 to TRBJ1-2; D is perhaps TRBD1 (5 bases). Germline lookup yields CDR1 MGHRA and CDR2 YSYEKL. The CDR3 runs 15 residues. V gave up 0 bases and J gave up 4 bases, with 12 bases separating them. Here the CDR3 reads CASSQEVVGAYGYTF. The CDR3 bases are TGCGCCAGCAGCCAAGAGGTAGTAGGGGCCTATGGCTACACCTTC.

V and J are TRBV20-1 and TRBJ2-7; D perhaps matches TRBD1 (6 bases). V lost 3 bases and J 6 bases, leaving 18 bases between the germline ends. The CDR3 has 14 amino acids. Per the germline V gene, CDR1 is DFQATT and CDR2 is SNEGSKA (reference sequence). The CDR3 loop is CSASENLRTAEQYF. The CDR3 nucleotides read TGCAGTGCTAGTGAAAATCTCCGGACAGCCGAGCAGTACTTC.

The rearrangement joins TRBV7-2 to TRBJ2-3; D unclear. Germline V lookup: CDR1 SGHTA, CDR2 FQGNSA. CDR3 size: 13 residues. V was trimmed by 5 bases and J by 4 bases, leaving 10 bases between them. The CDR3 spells CASSQDTPDTQYF. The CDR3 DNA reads TGTGCCAGCAGCCAAGACACCCCAGATACGCAGTATTTT.

In DNA, the CDR3 is TGTGCCAGCAGTTTACTGCGGGAGGGCGGAATTTACGAGCAGTACTTC. Residues: CASSLLREGGIYEQYF. The chain uses TRBV27 and TRBJ2-7, with TRBD2 matching over 9 bases. The CDR3 runs to 16 residues. Looked up from germline, CDR1 is MNHEY and CDR2 is SMNVEV (reference sequence). V gave up 2 bases and J gave up 4 bases; unmatched junction bases: 9.

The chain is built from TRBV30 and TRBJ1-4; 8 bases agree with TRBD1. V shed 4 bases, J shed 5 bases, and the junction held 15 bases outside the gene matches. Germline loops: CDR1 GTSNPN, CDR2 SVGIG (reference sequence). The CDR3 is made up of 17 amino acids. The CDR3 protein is CAWTLGQGSGVNEKLFF. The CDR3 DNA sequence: TGTGCCTGGACGCTTGGACAGGGAAGCGGGGTGAATGAAAAACTGTTTTTT.

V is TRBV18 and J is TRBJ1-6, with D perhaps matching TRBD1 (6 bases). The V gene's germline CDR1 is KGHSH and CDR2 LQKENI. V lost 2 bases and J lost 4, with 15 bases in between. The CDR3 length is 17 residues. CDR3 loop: CASSPGQTKVYNSPLHF. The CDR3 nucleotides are TGTGCCAGCTCACCAGGACAGACCAAAGTGTATAATTCACCCCTCCACTTT.

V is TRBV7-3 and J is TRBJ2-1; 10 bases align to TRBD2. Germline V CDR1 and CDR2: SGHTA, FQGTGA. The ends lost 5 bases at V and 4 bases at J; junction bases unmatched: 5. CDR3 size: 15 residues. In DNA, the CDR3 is TGTGCCAGCAGCCAGAGCGGGGGGGCGTACAATGAGCAGTTCTTC. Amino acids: CASSQSGGAYNEQFF.

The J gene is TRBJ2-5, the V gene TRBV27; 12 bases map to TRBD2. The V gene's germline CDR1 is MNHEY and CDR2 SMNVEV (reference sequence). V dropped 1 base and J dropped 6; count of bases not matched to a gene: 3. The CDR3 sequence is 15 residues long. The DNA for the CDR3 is TGTGCCAGCAGTTTATGGACTAGCGGGATTAAGACCCAGTACTTC. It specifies CASSLWTSGIKTQYF.

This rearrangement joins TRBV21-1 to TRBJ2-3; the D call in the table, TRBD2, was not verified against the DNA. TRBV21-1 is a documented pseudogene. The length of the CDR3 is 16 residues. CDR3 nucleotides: TGTGCCAGCAGCAAACTCAGGAGGGGCGTAGCAGATACGCAGTATTTT. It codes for CASSKLRRGVADTQYF.

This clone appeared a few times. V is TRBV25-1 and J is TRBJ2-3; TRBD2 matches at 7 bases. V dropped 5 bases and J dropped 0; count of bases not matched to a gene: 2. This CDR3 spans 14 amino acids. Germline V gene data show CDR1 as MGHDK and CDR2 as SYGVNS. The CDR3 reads CASSLAASTDTQYF. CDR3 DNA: TGTGCCAGCAGTCTAGCGGCTAGCACAGATACGCAGTATTTT.

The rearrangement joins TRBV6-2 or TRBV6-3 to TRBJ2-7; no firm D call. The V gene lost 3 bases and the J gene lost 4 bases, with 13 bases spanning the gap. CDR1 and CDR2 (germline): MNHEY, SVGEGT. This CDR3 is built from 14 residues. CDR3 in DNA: TGTGCCAGCAGTTATGCCAGAGCGCCTTACGAGCAGTACTTC. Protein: CASSYARAPYEQYF.

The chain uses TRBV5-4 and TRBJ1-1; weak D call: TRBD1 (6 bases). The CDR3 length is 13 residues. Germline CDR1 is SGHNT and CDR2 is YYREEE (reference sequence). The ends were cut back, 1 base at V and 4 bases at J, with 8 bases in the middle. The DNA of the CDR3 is TGTGCCAGCAGCTTGAACAGGGTCACTGAAGCTTTCTTT. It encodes CASSLNRVTEAFF.

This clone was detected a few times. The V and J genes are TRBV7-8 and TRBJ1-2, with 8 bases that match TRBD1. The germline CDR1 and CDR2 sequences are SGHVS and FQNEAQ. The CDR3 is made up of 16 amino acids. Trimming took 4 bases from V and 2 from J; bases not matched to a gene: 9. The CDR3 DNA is TGTGCCAGCAGCTGGCTGGGGGGACAGGCAAACTATGGCTACACCTTC. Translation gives CASSWLGGQANYGYTF.

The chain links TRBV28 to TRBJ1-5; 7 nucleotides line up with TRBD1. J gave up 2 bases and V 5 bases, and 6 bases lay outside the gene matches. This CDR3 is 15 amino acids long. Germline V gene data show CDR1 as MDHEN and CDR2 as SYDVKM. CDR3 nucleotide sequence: TGTGCCAGCAGTCGCTCCGGGACAGGCAATCAGCCCCAGCATTTT. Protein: CASSRSGTGNQPQHF.

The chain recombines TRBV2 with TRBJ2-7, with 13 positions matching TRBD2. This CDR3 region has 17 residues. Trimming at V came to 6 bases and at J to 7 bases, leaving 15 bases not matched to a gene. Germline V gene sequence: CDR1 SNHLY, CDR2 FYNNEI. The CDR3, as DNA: TGTGCCAGCAGACCTCGACTAGCGGGAGGCCTCTACTTTGAGCAGTACTTC. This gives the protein CASRPRLAGGLYFEQYF. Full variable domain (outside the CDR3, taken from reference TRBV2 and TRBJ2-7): EPEVTQTPSHQVTQMGQEVILRCVPISNHLYFYWYRQILGQKVEFLVSFYNNEISEKSEIFDDQFSVERPDGSNFTLKIRSTKLEDSAMYFCASRPRLAGGLYFEQYFGPGTRLTVT.

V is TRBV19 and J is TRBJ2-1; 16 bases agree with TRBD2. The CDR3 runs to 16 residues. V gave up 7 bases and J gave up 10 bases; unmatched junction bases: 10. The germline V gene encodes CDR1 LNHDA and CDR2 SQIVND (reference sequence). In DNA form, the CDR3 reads TGTGCCAGTAATCTGGGACTAGCGGGAGGGCTCGGAGAGCAGTTCTTC. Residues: CASNLGLAGGLGEQFF.

The chain's CDR3 is CASTNSGSEFF. The CDR3 DNA is TGTGCCAGCACTAATAGCGGGAGTGAGTTCTTC. V gene TRBV2 combines with J gene TRBJ2-1; 9 bases align to TRBD2. This CDR3 comprises 11 residues. The germline CDR1 and CDR2 sequences are SNHLY and FYNNEI. V trimming: 7 bases; J trimming: 14 bases; junction bases outside the gene matches: 6.

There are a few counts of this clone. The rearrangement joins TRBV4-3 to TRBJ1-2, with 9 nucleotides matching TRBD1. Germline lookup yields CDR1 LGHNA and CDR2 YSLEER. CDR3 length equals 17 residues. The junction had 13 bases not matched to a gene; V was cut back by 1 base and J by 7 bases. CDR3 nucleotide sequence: TGCGCCAGCAGCCAAGCACCGGGACAGGGAGGCCCTTTTGGCTACACCTTC. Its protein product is CASSQAPGQGGPFGYTF.

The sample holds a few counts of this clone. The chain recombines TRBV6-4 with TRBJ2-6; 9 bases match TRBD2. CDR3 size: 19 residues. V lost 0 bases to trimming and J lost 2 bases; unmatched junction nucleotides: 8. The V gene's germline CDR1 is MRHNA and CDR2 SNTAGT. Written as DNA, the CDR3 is TGTGCCAGCAGTGACTCGAGGCGGGGGGGCCAAACTGGGGCCAACGTCCTGACTTTC. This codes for CASSDSRRGGQTGANVLTF.

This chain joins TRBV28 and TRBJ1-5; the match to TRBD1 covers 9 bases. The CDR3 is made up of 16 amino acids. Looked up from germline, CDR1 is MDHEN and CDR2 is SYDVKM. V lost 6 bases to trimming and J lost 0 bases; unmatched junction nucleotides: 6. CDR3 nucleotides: TGTGCCAGCAGCTCCGGGACAGGGCCTAGCAATCAGCCCCAGCATTTT. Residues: CASSSGTGPSNQPQHF.

The CDR3, as DNA: TGTGCCAGTAGTTCTTCAGGACAGAGAGAGACCCAGTACTTC. Its protein product is CASSSSGQRETQYF. The chain links TRBV19 to TRBJ2-5; TRBD1 is a possible D gene (6 bases). V gave up 5 bases and J gave up 4 bases, with 14 bases separating them. Per germline, CDR1 LNHDA and CDR2 SQIVND (reference sequence). The CDR3 is made up of 14 amino acids.

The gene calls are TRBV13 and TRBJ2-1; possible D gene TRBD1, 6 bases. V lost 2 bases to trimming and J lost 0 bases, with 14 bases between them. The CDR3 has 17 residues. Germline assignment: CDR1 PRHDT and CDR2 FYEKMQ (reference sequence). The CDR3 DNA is TGTGCCAGCAGCTTAATGTGGGGGCGCGACTCCTACAATGAGCAGTTCTTC. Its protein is CASSLMWGRDSYNEQFF. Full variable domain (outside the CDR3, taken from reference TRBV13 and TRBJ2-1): AAGVIQSPRHLIKEKRETATLKCYPIPRHDTVYWYQQGPGQDPQFLISFYEKMQSDKGSIPDRFSAQQFSDYHSELNMSSLELGDSALYFCASSLMWGRDSYNEQFFGPGTRLTVL.

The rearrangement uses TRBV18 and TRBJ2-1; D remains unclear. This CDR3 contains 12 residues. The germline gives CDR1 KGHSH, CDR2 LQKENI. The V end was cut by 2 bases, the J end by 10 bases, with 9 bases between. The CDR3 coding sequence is TGTGCCAGCTCACCAGCTAGTGGGGAGCAGTTCTTC. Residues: CASSPASGEQFF. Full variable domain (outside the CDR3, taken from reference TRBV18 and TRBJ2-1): NAGVMQNPRHLVRRRGQEARLRCSPMKGHSHVYWYRQLPEEGLKFMVYLQKENIIDESGMPKERFSAEFPKEGPSILRIQQVVRGDSAAYFCASSPASGEQFFGPGTRLTVL.

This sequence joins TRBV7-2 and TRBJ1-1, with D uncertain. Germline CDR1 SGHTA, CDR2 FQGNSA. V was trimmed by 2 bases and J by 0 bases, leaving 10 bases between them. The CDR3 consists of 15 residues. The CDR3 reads CASSLWPILNTEAFF. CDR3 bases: TGTGCCAGCAGCTTATGGCCGATTCTGAACACTGAAGCTTTCTTT.

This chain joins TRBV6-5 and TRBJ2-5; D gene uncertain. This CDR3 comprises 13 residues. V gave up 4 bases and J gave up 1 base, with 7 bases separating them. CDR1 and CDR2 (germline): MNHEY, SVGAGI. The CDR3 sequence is CASSWHSQETQYF. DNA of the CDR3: TGTGCCAGCAGTTGGCACAGCCAAGAGACCCAGTACTTC.

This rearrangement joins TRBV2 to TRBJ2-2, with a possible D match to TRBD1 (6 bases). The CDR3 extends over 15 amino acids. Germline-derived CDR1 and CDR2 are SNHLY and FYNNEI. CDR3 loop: CVSSNGQLNTGELFF. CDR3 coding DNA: TGTGTCTCCAGCAATGGACAGCTGAACACCGGGGAGCTGTTTTTT. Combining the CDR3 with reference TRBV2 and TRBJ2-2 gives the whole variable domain EPEVTQTPSHQVTQMGQEVILRCVPISNHLYFYWYRQILGQKVEFLVSFYNNEISEKSEIFDDQFSVERPDGSNFTLKIRSTKLEDSAMYFCVSSNGQLNTGELFFGEGSRLTVL.

The CDR3 DNA reads as TGTGCCACCAGAACTAGGACTAGCGGACCCTACGAGCAGTACTTC. Its protein is CATRTRTSGPYEQYF. V gene TRBV24-1 combines with J gene TRBJ2-7, with 10 nucleotides matching TRBD2. The CDR3 loop spans 15 amino acids. With V trimmed by 7 bases and J by 2 bases, 7 bases remained unmatched. CDR1 and CDR2 (germline): KGHDR, SFDVKD.

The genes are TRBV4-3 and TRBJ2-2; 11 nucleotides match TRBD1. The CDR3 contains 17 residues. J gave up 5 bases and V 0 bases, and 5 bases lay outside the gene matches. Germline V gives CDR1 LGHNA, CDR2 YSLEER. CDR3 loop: CASSQEPGQGATGELFF. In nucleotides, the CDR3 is TGCGCCAGCAGCCAAGAGCCCGGACAGGGGGCGACCGGGGAGCTGTTTTTT.

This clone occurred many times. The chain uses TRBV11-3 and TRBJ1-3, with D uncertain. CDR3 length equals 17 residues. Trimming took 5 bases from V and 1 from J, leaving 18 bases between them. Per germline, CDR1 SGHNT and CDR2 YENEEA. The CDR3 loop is CASSQNINQLSGNTIYF. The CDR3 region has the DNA TGTGCCAGCAGCCAAAATATTAACCAGTTGTCTGGAAACACCATATATTTT.

CDR3 protein: CASSSVRDSSYNEQFF. CDR3 in DNA: TGTGCCAGCAGCTCCGTCCGGGACTCATCCTACAATGAGCAGTTCTTC. The chain is built from TRBV7-2 and TRBJ2-1, with D tentatively TRBD2 (6 bases). Trimming removed 4 bases at V and 1 base at J, with 14 bases between. There are 16 residues in the CDR3. Germline V gives CDR1 SGHTA, CDR2 FQGNSA.

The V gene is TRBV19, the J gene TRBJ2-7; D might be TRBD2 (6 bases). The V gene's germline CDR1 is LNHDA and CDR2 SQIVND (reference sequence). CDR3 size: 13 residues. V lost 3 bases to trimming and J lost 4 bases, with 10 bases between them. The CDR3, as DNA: TGTGCCAGTAGTATCCTGGGGAGGTACGAGCAGTACTTC. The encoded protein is CASSILGRYEQYF.